This TCR beta chain stems from a study of monozygotic twins with inflammatory bowel disease. Study outcomes and limitations: The co-twins with IBD showed lower TCRbeta diversity (inverse Simpson) than their healthy siblings. Differing immunosuppressive treatments may have added variability to patient repertoires.

Details on this clonotype: Its specificity is unknown.

The CDR3 is 14 amino acids. Each CDR3 protein gets one entry in TCRdb, which reprocessed the 5' RACE reads and gives no DNA. The sample data list just over 300,000 distinct CDR3 sequences. The V and J genes are TRBV12-3 or TRBV12-4 and TRBJ2-2; the TCRdb D gene call, TRBD1, has no DNA to confirm it. The sequence derives from a human donor with ulcerative colitis or Crohn's disease, or a healthy co-twin of an affected twin (not recorded which). Material for sequencing was blood. The CDR3 sequence: CASIQGDGTGELFF.